This T cell receptor beta chain was found in a study of T cell changes during pregnancy in multiple sclerosis. This clone was seen once. The protocol was immunoSEQ multiplex PCR, while the TCRdb copy is restricted to in-frame clones and leaves out a portion. The sample has fewer than 110,000 clones; roughly 92% are singletons. Germline V gives CDR1 LNHDA, CDR2 SQIVND (reference sequence). The CDR3 has 15 amino acids. V dropped 5 bases and J dropped 7 bases, with 15 bases sitting between them. Specimen: peripheral blood, collected in the third trimester of pregnancy. The sequence derives from a female donor in good health, enrolled as a control in a pregnancy study. The rearrangement uses TRBV19 and TRBJ1-6, with D possibly TRBD1 on 5 matching bases. The CDR3 coding sequence is TGTGCCAGTAGTGTCCGGCAGGGTAGCAATTCACCCCTCCACTTT. It translates to CASSVRQGSNSPLHF.